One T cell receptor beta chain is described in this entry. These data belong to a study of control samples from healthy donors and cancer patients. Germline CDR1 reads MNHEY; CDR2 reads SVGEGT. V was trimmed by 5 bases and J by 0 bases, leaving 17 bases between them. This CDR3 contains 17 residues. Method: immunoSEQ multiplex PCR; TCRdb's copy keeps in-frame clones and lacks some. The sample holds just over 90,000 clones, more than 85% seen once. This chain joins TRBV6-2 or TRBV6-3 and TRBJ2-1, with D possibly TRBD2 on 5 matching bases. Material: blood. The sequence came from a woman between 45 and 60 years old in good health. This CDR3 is CASSTGKPLGSYNEQFF. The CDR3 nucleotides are TGTGCCAGCAGTACGGGGAAGCCCTTGGGCTCCTACAATGAGCAGTTCTTC.